This passage covers 30 T cell receptor beta chains from one sample sequenced in a study of CD8+CD57+ T cells in acquired aplastic anemia. Genomic DNA, the template, was used for profiling of the TCR beta VDJ and CDR3. MiXCR, run by TCRdb on the reads, gives a single entry per CDR3 protein. The table records about 240,000 distinct CDR3 sequences, approximately 45% of them present only once. Only patients with CD8+CD57+ cell expansion on flow cytometry were chosen for sequencing. Input material: sorted CD4+, CD8+, or CD8+CD57+ T cells (not recorded which) from PBMCs. The receptors here all came from a human donor with aplastic anemia.

As regards this clonotype: At one end the junction does not follow the germline gene, possibly because of a read error. The rearrangement uses TRBV20-1 and TRBJ2-5; D not certain. The CDR3 consists of 11 residues. The germline CDR1 and CDR2 sequences are DFQATT and SNEGSKA (reference sequence). Written as DNA, the CDR3 is TGCGGTGCTACTACAGAAGAGACCCAGTACTTC. Translated: CGATTEETQYF.

This clonotype was detected once. Since a much larger clone is just one base distant, this may be a read error. The V and J genes are TRBV7-8 and TRBJ2-2; no clear D gene. The CDR3 runs 16 residues. V shed 8 bases and J shed 3 bases, with 19 bases lying between them. Germline V gives CDR1 SGHVS, CDR2 FQNEAQ. The CDR3 here is CASGKVARFDTGELFF. The CDR3 DNA reads TGTGCCAGCGGCAAAGTAGCCAGGTTCGACACCGGGGAGCTGTTTTTT.

As concerns this clonotype: At one of its ends the junction is not consistent with the germline gene, which may arise from a read error. In DNA form, the CDR3 reads TGTACCAGCAGCTTACCGGGGGGAACAGATACGCAGTATTTT. Translating it yields CTSSLPGGTDTQYF. J is TRBJ2-3 and V is TRBV7-9; TRBD2 matches at 7 bases. The CDR3 runs to 14 residues. CDR1 and CDR2 from the germline V gene are SEHNR and FQNEAQ (reference sequence).

This clonotype showed up many times. The gene calls are TRBV4-3 and TRBJ2-7; 12 bases agree with TRBD2. CDR1 and CDR2 from the germline V gene are LGHNA and YSLEER. V dropped 1 base and J dropped 2; count of bases not matched to a gene: 0. This CDR3 spans 15 amino acids. This CDR3 reads CASSQGLAGAYEQYF. In DNA form, the CDR3 reads TGCGCCAGCAGCCAAGGACTAGCGGGGGCCTACGAGCAGTACTTC.

In this sample, this clonotype turned up many times. CDR3 loop: CASSAALRGLDEQYF. The CDR3 coding sequence is TGTGCCAGCAGCGCCGCACTCCGGGGGCTAGACGAGCAGTACTTC. The chain recombines TRBV9 with TRBJ2-7; D may match TRBD1 or TRBD2 (6 bases each). The CDR3 runs to 15 residues. CDR1 and CDR2 (germline): SGDLS, YYNGEE. Trimming shortened V by 3 bases and J by 5 bases, and 18 bases separated the two germline ends.

Remarks on this clonotype: A much larger clone differs from this one at a single base, so this may be a read error. The chain employs TRBV12-3 or TRBV12-4 and TRBJ2-1; 14 bases agree with TRBD2. This CDR3 is built from 14 residues. The V and J ends lost 7 bases and 12 bases, in that order; junction bases with no gene match: 8. The CDR3 DNA follows: TGTGCCAGCACCGGACTAGCGGGAGGAGATGCGCAGTTCTTC. It translates to CASTGLAGGDAQFF.

The gene calls are TRBV6-5 and TRBJ1-4; possibly TRBD1 for D (5 bases). Germline CDR1 is MNHEY and CDR2 is SVGAGI. CDR3 length: 13 residues. V gave up 1 base and J gave up 8 bases, with 8 bases separating them. The CDR3 protein is CASSYWGNEKLFF. The CDR3 bases are TGTGCCAGCAGTTACTGGGGCAACGAAAAACTGTTTTTT.

V gene TRBV6-1 combines with J gene TRBJ2-6; no reliable D call. The CDR3 has 14 amino acids. The V end lost 5 bases, the J end lost 0 bases, and 5 bases lay between the germline ends. The germline CDR1 and CDR2 sequences are MNHNS and SASEGT. The DNA of the CDR3 is TGTGCCAGCAGTCCAACCTCTGGGGCCAACGTCCTGACTTTC. Protein: CASSPTSGANVLTF.

The chain is built from TRBV20-1 and TRBJ1-1; the D is unclear. CDR1 is DFQATT, CDR2 SNEGSKA, per germline (reference sequence). V was trimmed by 3 bases and J by 10 bases, leaving 6 bases between them. There are 9 residues in the CDR3. In nucleotides, the CDR3 is TGCAGTGCTAGCCCGGGAGCTTTCTTT. Its protein product is CSASPGAFF.

This chain uses TRBV19 with TRBJ2-7; D perhaps matches TRBD1 (6 bases). Germline V gene sequence: CDR1 LNHDA, CDR2 SQIVND (reference sequence). Deletions cut 1 base from V and 3 bases from J, with 13 bases between. The CDR3 consists of 15 residues. The chain's CDR3 is CASSIAGDPDYEQYF. CDR3 nucleotides: TGTGCCAGTAGTATAGCAGGGGACCCAGACTACGAGCAGTACTTC.

This clonotype was observed at least ten times. The J gene is TRBJ2-5, the V gene TRBV12-3 or TRBV12-4, with 9 nucleotides matching TRBD2. The junction had 13 bases not matched to a gene; V was cut back by 1 base and J by 4 bases. The CDR3 has 18 residues. In nucleotides, the CDR3 is TGTGCCAGCAGTTTAGGGTGGTCGGTAGCGGGAGAAGGAGAGACCCAGTACTTC. Its protein product is CASSLGWSVAGEGETQYF.

The chain is built from TRBV25-1 and TRBJ1-5; D uncertain. Germline V gene lookup returns CDR1 MGHDK and CDR2 SYGVNS. This CDR3 is built from 13 residues. V dropped 7 bases and J dropped 1 base, with 8 bases sitting between them. CDR3 protein: CASNLGSNQPQHF. CDR3 nucleotides: TGTGCCAGCAATCTTGGGAGCAATCAGCCCCAGCATTTT.

In its sample, this clonotype was seen a few times. The chain employs TRBV6-1 and TRBJ2-7, with 12 bases identical to TRBD2. J was trimmed by 3 bases and V by 0 bases; bases with no gene match: 6. Germline lookup yields CDR1 MNHNS and CDR2 SASEGT. The CDR3 has 17 residues. The CDR3 DNA follows: TGTGCCAGCAGTGAAGCCCCGACTAGCGGGAGTCTCTACGAGCAGTACTTC. Translating it yields CASSEAPTSGSLYEQYF.

The rearrangement links TRBV15 to TRBJ2-5; 7 bases are a match to TRBD1. CDR3 length: 16 residues. Looked up from germline, CDR1 is LNHNV and CDR2 is YYDKDF (reference sequence). J lost 2 bases, V lost 1 base, and 7 bases had no gene match. The chain's CDR3 is CATSRGVGQLQETQYF. CDR3 nucleotide sequence: TGTGCCACCAGCAGAGGGGTGGGACAGCTACAAGAGACCCAGTACTTC.

At least ten counts were recorded for this clonotype. The V and J genes are TRBV10-1 and TRBJ2-7; the D gene is possibly TRBD1 (6 bases). Germline CDR1 and CDR2: WNHNN and SYGVQD (reference sequence). The CDR3 totals 14 residues. V was pared by 6 bases and J by 2 bases, with 14 bases between. The CDR3 DNA reads TGCGCCAGCAGCTCAGGGGACAAGACCTACGAGCAGTACTTC. As protein: CASSSGDKTYEQYF.

Notes on this clonotype: Just one base apart from a much larger clone, this may be a read error. The chain combines TRBV5-1 with TRBJ2-1; 7 bases line up with TRBD1. V shed 2 bases, J shed 5 bases, and the junction held 13 bases outside the gene matches. The CDR3 consists of 17 residues. Germline-derived CDR1 and CDR2 are SGHRS and YFSETQ. The CDR3 sequence: CASSLNRGPSFHNEQFF. The CDR3 nucleotides read TGCGCCAGCAGCTTAAACAGGGGCCCAAGCTTTCACAATGAGCAGTTCTTC. The complete variable domain, with remaining parts taken from reference TRBV5-1 and TRBJ2-1, reads KAGVTQTPRYLIKTRGQQVTLSCSPISGHRSVSWYQQTPGQGLQFLFEYFSETQRNKGNFPGRFSGRQFSNSRSEMNVSTLELGDSALYLCASSLNRGPSFHNEQFFGPGTRLTVL.

The table lists this clonotype with a few counts. The chain combines TRBV2 with TRBJ1-2; TRBD1 might be the D (5 bases). The CDR3 loop spans 13 amino acids. Trimming shortened V by 1 base and J by 4 bases, and 7 bases separated the two germline ends. Germline V gene lookup returns CDR1 SNHLY and CDR2 FYNNEI. CDR3 protein: CASSEEGIYGYTF. CDR3 bases: TGTGCCAGCAGTGAAGAGGGGATCTATGGCTACACCTTC.

This chain joins TRBV19 and TRBJ1-5; D unresolved. Trimming removed 5 bases at V and 1 base at J, with 6 bases between. Germline V CDR1 and CDR2: LNHDA, SQIVND (reference sequence). This CDR3 comprises 13 residues. This CDR3 reads CASSWASNQPQHF. The DNA for the CDR3 is TGTGCCAGTAGTTGGGCAAGCAATCAGCCCCAGCATTTT. Together with reference TRBV19 and TRBJ1-5, the CDR3 gives the full variable domain: DGGITQSPKYLFRKEGQNVTLSCEQNLNHDAMYWYRQDPGQGLRLIYYSQIVNDFQKGDIAEGYSVSREKKESFPLTVTSAQKNPTAFYLCASSWASNQPQHFGDGTRLSIL.

This clonotype was detected once. V is TRBV5-6 and J is TRBJ2-6; D is perhaps TRBD1 (6 bases). Trimming left V 5 bases short and J 6 bases short, with 15 bases between. This CDR3 is 15 amino acids long. The germline CDR1 and CDR2 sequences are SGHDT and YYEEEE. The CDR3 nucleotides are TGTGCCAGCAGAAGGGGGTTTGGGACGGCCAACGTCCTGACTTTC. As protein: CASRRGFGTANVLTF. Together with reference TRBV5-6 and TRBJ2-6, the CDR3 gives the full variable domain: DAGVTQSPTHLIKTRGQQVTLRCSPKSGHDTVSWYQQALGQGPQFIFQYYEEEERQRGNFPDRFSGHQFPNYSSELNVNALLLGDSALYLCASRRGFGTANVLTFGAGSRLTVL.

The chain uses TRBV10-3 and TRBJ2-1, with 14 bases that match TRBD2. Germline loops: CDR1 ENHRY, CDR2 SYGVKD. The CDR3 contains 13 residues. After removal of 9 bases from V and 6 bases from J, the junction contained 1 base not matched to a gene. Here the CDR3 DNA reads TGTGCCATAGGGACTAGCGGGAGCAATGAGCAGTTCTTC. Translated: CAIGTSGSNEQFF.

This clonotype has just one count. At one boundary the junction diverges from the germline segment, which might be a read error. V usage is TRBV5-1 and J usage is TRBJ1-2; 8 positions agree with TRBD1. CDR3 length: 16 amino acids. Germline CDR1 reads SGHRS; CDR2 reads YFSETQ. CDR3 bases: TGTGCCAGCAGCGTGACCGGACAGGGCCCTAACTATGGCTACACCTTC. Translation gives CASSVTGQGPNYGYTF.

The sample holds a few counts of this clonotype. The chain is built from TRBV11-1 and TRBJ2-6; D remains unclear. Looked up from germline, CDR1 is SGHAT and CDR2 is FQDESV (reference sequence). Trimming took off 6 bases at V and 12 bases at J, with 12 bases between the two ends. The CDR3 has 12 amino acids. The CDR3 bases are TGTGCCAGCAGATCAGTTGCACTCGTCCTGACTTTC. Translated: CASRSVALVLTF.

In regard to this clonotype: A much larger clone sits a single nucleotide away, making a read error possible. The chain links TRBV9 to TRBJ1-2; D uncertain. Trimming took off 4 bases at V and 4 bases at J, with 14 bases between the two ends. Germline loops: CDR1 SGDLS, CDR2 YYNGEE. There are 14 residues in the CDR3. CDR3 protein: CASSSGRQLYGYTF. The CDR3 DNA reads as TGTGCCAGCAGCTCCGGACGCCAGCTCTATGGCTACACCTTC.

The chain carries TRBV10-3 and TRBJ1-5; D ambiguous. The V gene lost 0 bases and the J gene lost 4 bases, with 7 bases spanning the gap. In germline, CDR1 is ENHRY, CDR2 SYGVKD. The CDR3 sequence is 14 residues long. The CDR3, as DNA: TGTGCCATCAGTGAGTCGAGTAGAAATCAGCCCCAGCATTTT. This codes for CAISESSRNQPQHF.

This clonotype appeared a few times. V and J are TRBV5-8 and TRBJ2-1; 10 nucleotides align to TRBD2. The CDR3 runs to 17 residues. Trimming removed 2 bases from V and 3 bases from J; junction bases left unmatched: 8. Looked up from germline, CDR1 is SGHTS and CDR2 is YDEGEE. The CDR3 region has the DNA TGTGCCAGCAGCTTCCTCTGGACTAGCGGTTTCTACAATGAGCAGTTCTTC. Protein sequence: CASSFLWTSGFYNEQFF.

This clonotype turned up a few times. The chain couples TRBV2 to TRBJ2-7; 7 bases are shared with TRBD1. After removal of 7 bases from V and 5 bases from J, the junction contained 17 bases not matched to a gene. Germline lookup yields CDR1 SNHLY and CDR2 FYNNEI. The CDR3 length is 16 residues. Here the CDR3 DNA reads TGTGCCAGCAATGGAATAGGACAGGACGGAAAGAACGAGCAGTACTTC. This encodes CASNGIGQDGKNEQYF.

This clonotype was counted many times. The chain recombines TRBV7-9 with TRBJ1-1; no reliable D call. Trimming removed 4 bases at V and 1 base at J, with 7 bases between. The CDR3 is made up of 13 amino acids. In germline, CDR1 is SEHNR, CDR2 FQNEAQ (reference sequence). The CDR3 DNA follows: TGTGCCAGCAGCTCCACGGGGAACACTGAAGCTTTCTTT. Protein product: CASSSTGNTEAFF.

This chain links TRBV10-1 with TRBJ1-1; the D gene is possibly TRBD1 (5 bases). Germline CDR1 WNHNN, CDR2 SYGVQD (reference sequence). V dropped 4 bases and J dropped 4 bases, with 16 bases sitting between them. The CDR3 contains 15 residues. The CDR3 protein is CASSVSGLDSTEAFF. CDR3 bases: TGCGCCAGCAGTGTGTCCGGGCTTGACAGCACTGAAGCTTTCTTT.

This clonotype was detected many times. The V gene is TRBV19, the J gene TRBJ1-3; D is undetermined. Germline-derived CDR1 and CDR2 are LNHDA and SQIVND (reference sequence). The CDR3 runs to 15 residues. The germline V and J ends were trimmed by 5 bases and 0 bases, with 11 bases remaining between them. The CDR3 reads CASSRYEDSGNTIYF. In nucleotides, the CDR3 is TGTGCCAGTAGTCGGTATGAGGACTCTGGAAACACCATATATTTT.

This chain links TRBV7-9 with TRBJ2-5, with D unclear. Trimming pared 5 bases from V and 5 bases from J, leaving 12 bases between. Looked up from germline, CDR1 is SEHNR and CDR2 is FQNEAQ (reference sequence). The CDR3 loop spans 13 amino acids. As DNA, the CDR3 is TGTGCCAGCAGCCTAATAGGTTGGGAGACCCAGTACTTC. Translation gives CASSLIGWETQYF.